The present entry profiles one T cell receptor beta chain with its context. Antigen: not known. The sample originates from a study of T cell responses to AZD1222 COVID-19 vaccine. This CDR3 region has 16 residues. CDR1 is LGHNA and CDR2 is YSLEER in the germline V gene. J gave up 6 bases and V 2 bases, and 6 bases lay outside the gene matches. Findings of the study overall: Unmutated regions of variants are reportedly targeted by nearly half of spike-specific TCRs. Only a handful of people who got AZD1222 tested seropositive at baseline. Spike-specific TCR breadth and depth rose after two AZD1222 doses.

The table came from immunoSEQ multiplex PCR; TCRdb's copy has only in-frame clones and leaves some out. The table includes some 150,000 clones, roughly 90% detected once. The rearrangement uses TRBV4-3 and TRBJ2-1; TRBD2 matches at 11 bases. The TCR sequence derives from an adult in good health. Specimen: peripheral blood, collected on day 0 of AZD1222 vaccination. CDR3 in DNA: TGCGCCAGCAGCCAAAGTAGCGGGGGGGCATTCAATGAGCAGTTCTTC. Translating it yields CASSQSSGGAFNEQFF.